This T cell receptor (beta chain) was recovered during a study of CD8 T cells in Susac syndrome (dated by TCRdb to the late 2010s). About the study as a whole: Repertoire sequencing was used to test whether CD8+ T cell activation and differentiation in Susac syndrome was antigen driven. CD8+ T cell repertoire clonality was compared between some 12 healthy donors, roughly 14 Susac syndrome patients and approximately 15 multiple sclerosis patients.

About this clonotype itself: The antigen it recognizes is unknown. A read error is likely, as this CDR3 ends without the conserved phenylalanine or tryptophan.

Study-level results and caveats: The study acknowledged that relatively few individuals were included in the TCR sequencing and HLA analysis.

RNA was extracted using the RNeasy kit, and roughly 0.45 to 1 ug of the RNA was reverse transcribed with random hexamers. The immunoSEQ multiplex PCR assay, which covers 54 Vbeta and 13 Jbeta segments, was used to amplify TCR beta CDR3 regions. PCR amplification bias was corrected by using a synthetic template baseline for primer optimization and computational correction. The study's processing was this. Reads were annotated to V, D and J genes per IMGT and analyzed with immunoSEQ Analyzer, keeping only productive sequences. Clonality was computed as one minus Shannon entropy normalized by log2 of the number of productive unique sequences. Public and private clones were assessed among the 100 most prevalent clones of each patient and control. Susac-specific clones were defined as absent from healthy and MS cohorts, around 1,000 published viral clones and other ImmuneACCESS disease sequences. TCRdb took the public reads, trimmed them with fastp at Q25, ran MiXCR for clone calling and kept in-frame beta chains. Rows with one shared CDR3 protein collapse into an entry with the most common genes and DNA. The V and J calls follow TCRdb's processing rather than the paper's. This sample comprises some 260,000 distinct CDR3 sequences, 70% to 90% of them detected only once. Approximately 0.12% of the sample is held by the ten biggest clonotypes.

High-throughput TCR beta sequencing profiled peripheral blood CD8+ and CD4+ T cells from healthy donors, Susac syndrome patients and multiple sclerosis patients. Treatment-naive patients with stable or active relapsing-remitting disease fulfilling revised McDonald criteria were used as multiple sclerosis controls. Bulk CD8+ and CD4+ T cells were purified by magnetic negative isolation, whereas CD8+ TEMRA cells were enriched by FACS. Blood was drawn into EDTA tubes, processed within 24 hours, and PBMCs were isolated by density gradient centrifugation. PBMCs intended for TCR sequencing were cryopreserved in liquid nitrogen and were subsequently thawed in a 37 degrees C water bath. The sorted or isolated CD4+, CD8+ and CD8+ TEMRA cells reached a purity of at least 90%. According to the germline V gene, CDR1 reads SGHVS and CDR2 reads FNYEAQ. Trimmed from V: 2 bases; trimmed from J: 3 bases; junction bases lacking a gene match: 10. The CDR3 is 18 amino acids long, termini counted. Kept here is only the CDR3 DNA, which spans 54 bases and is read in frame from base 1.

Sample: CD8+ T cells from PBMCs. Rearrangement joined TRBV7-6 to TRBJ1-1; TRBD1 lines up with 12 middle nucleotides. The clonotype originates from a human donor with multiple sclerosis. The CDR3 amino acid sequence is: CASSLIGGTGGFDTEAFL. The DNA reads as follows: TGTGCCAGCAGCTTAATAGGGGGGACAGGGGGCTTTGACACTGAAGCTTTCCTT.